This TCR beta chain was obtained from a study of blood T cell repertoires in COVID-19. Germline V gives CDR1 MGHRA, CDR2 YSYEKL. The CDR3 extends over 17 amino acids. The V and J ends lost 2 bases and 0 bases respectively, with 14 bases between them. Here immunoSEQ multiplex PCR was the method, and the copy in TCRdb shows in-frame clones only, minus some. The data contain around 59,000 clones, 88% of them singletons. Sequenced material: peripheral blood. This sequence originates from a man aged 55-75 years with acute or convalescent COVID-19. The chain uses TRBV4-1 and TRBJ1-5, with a weak D call TRBD1 (6 bases). CDR3 coding DNA: TGCGCCAGCAGCCAAACATCCGGGACACTTAGCAATCAGCCCCAGCATTTT. This gives the protein CASSQTSGTLSNQPQHF.